The 3 T cell receptor beta chains reported below all come from one sample, sequenced in a study of blood T cell repertoires in COVID-19. The table came from immunoSEQ multiplex PCR; TCRdb's copy has only in-frame clones and leaves some out. The profile shows around 310,000 clones, around 91% of them singletons. Sequences were obtained from peripheral blood. The origin of the receptors is a woman aged 40 to 49 with COVID-19, enrolled during active disease.

The CDR3 loop reads CASSQEGAAGETQYF. CDR3 DNA sequence: TGCGCCAGCAGCCAAGAGGGTGCGGCCGGGGAGACCCAGTACTTC. This sequence joins TRBV4-3 and TRBJ2-5, with no clear D. This CDR3 has 15 amino acids. Germline CDR1 is LGHNA and CDR2 is YSLEER. The V end lost 0 bases, the J end lost 5 bases, and 13 bases lay between the germline ends.

The V gene is TRBV7-6, the J gene TRBJ1-4, with 8 bases matching TRBD1. With 4 bases clipped from V and 5 bases from J, the junction kept 6 bases outside the gene matches. The CDR3 is 15 amino acids. Germline assignment: CDR1 SGHVS and CDR2 FNYEAQ. This CDR3 reads CASSSAHRGNEKLFF. The CDR3 DNA is TGTGCCAGCAGCTCCGCCCACAGGGGGAATGAAAAACTGTTTTTT.

The J gene is TRBJ1-2, the V gene TRBV9; no definite D call. Germline CDR1 is SGDLS and CDR2 is YYNGEE. V was pared by 8 bases and J by 1 base, with 12 bases between. The CDR3 totals 13 residues. The CDR3 DNA follows: TGTGCCAGTCGACAAGCTGATAACTATGGCTACACCTTC. It is translated as CASRQADNYGYTF.